These T cell receptor beta chains were read from a single sample in a study of post-analysis software for immune sequencing data. TCRdb re-derived calls from the PCR reads in MiXCR, one entry per CDR3 protein. The data contain 750,000 to 900,000 distinct CDR3 sequences, more than 45% of them seen just once; the ten biggest clones take up roughly 5.2%. Source material: blood. These receptor sequences come from a girl aged 5 to 17 with multiple sclerosis. Each CDR3 is given with its conserved first and last residue. D genes are given only for firm matches. Rows may omit the clone size; those that give it use once, few, many or a size class.

d_call	clone_size	v_call	j_call	cdr3_aa	cdr3_nt
TRBD2	few	TRBV7-2	TRBJ2-7	CASSLLALAGLYEQYF	TGTGCCAGCAGCTTACTCGCTCTAGCGGGGCTCTACGAGCAGTACTTC
TRBD2	NA	TRBV9	TRBJ2-1	CASSAFQRERDSNEQFF	TGTGCCAGCAGCGCCTTTCAGCGAGAGCGGGATAGCAATGAGCAGTTCTTC
TRBD2	once	TRBV10-2	TRBJ2-3	CASKKLADTDTQYF	TGCGCCAGCAAGAAGCTAGCGGACACAGATACGCAGTATTTT
NA	NA	TRBV5-1	TRBJ1-1	CASSQAPNTEAFF	TGCGCCAGCAGCCAAGCACCGAACACTGAAGCTTTCTTT
NA	NA	TRBV19	TRBJ1-5	CASSGESRGVQPQHF	TGTGCCAGTAGTGGGGAGTCCCGGGGAGTTCAGCCCCAGCATTTT
NA	few	TRBV6-6	TRBJ1-6	CASSSTASSYNSPLHF	TGTGCCAGCAGCTCGACCGCCAGCTCCTATAATTCACCCCTCCACTTT
TRBD1	NA	TRBV6-6	TRBJ1-1	CVSSAGTGAFF	TGTGTCAGCAGTGCCGGGACAGGGGCTTTCTTT
NA	NA	TRBV3-1	TRBJ1-2	CASSQDHRTGYTF	TGTGCCAGCAGCCAAGACCACCGGACTGGCTACACCTTC
TRBD2	once	TRBV12-3/TRBV12-4	TRBJ2-5	CASSLFGTSGRAQETQYF	TGTGCCAGCAGTTTATTCGGGACTAGCGGGAGGGCCCAAGAGACCCAGTACTTC
NA	NA	TRBV11-2	TRBJ1-2	CASSLDLGHPFYTF	TGTGCCAGCAGCTTAGATCTGGGACACCCTTTCTACACCTTC
NA	NA	TRBV27	TRBJ2-7	CASSPLGVSYEQYF	TGTGCCAGCAGTCCTCTTGGGGTCTCGTACGAGCAGTACTTC
TRBD1	once	TRBV20-1	TRBJ1-4	CSAQTGDINGKLFF	TGCAGTGCTCAGACAGGGGATATCAATGGAAAACTGTTTTTT
NA	few	TRBV15	TRBJ2-5	CATSRVRDTQETQYF	TGTGCCACCAGCAGAGTCCGGGACACTCAAGAGACCCAGTACTTC
NA	many	TRBV6-4	TRBJ2-3	CASSLLGGTDTQYF	TGTGCCAGCAGTCTACTAGGAGGCACAGATACGCAGTATTTT
NA	NA	TRBV6-1	TRBJ2-1	CASSDPPYNEQFF	TGTGCCAGCAGTGACCCGCCCTACAATGAGCAGTTCTTC
NA	NA	TRBV20-1	TRBJ1-1	CSAVPGREAFF	TGCAGTGCCGTCCCTGGCAGAGAAGCTTTCTTT
NA	NA	TRBV5-1	TRBJ2-7	CASCPGTHAYEQYF	TGCGCCAGCTGCCCCGGGACACATGCCTACGAGCAGTACTTC
NA	NA	TRBV4-2	TRBJ2-7	CASSQDLFSTYEQYF	TGTGCCAGCAGCCAAGATTTATTCAGCACCTACGAGCAGTACTTC
NA	many	TRBV3-1	TRBJ1-2	CASSPPWGVYGYTF	TGTGCCAGCAGCCCGCCTTGGGGGGTCTATGGCTACACCTTC
NA	few	TRBV5-4	TRBJ2-5	CASSHGQQETQYF	TGTGCCAGCAGCCATGGACAGCAAGAGACCCAGTACTTC
NA	NA	TRBV29-1	TRBJ2-5	CSVVSADYQETQYF	TGCAGCGTTGTGTCGGCGGACTATCAAGAGACCCAGTACTTC
TRBD2	few	TRBV7-7	TRBJ2-3	CASSLNSGRPDTQYF	TGTGCTAGCAGCTTAAATAGCGGGAGGCCAGATACGCAGTATTTT
TRBD1	NA	TRBV29-1	TRBJ1-1	CSARQGDTEAFF	TGCAGCGCAAGACAGGGGGACACTGAAGCTTTCTTT
NA	NA	TRBV28	TRBJ2-5	CASRGDREETQYF	TGTGCCAGCAGGGGGGACCGAGAAGAGACCCAGTACTTC
TRBD1	NA	TRBV5-1	TRBJ2-5	CASSWTGGRQETQYF	TGCGCCAGCAGTTGGACAGGGGGGAGGCAAGAGACCCAGTACTTC
TRBD1	NA	TRBV27	TRBJ1-1	CASRTGTGANTEAFF	TGTGCCAGCAGGACCGGGACAGGGGCGAACACTGAAGCTTTCTTT
NA	NA	TRBV7-2	TRBJ1-6	CASSPTGAGANNSPLHF	TGTGCCAGCAGCCCCACGGGGGCGGGCGCTAATAATTCACCCCTCCACTTT
TRBD2	NA	TRBV4-2	TRBJ2-7	CASSQPLGGELYEQYF	TGTGCCAGCAGCCAACCACTGGGGGGGGAACTGTACGAGCAGTACTTC
TRBD1	few	TRBV7-2	TRBJ1-2	CASSNPGQGTLGYTF	TGTGCCAGCAGCAACCCGGGACAGGGGACTCTCGGCTACACCTTC
NA	few	TRBV7-3	TRBJ2-1	CASSLVGDSGTNEQFF	TGTGCCAGCAGCCTAGTTGGGGACTCCGGGACCAATGAGCAGTTCTTC
TRBD2	once	TRBV7-2	TRBJ2-5	CASSLGSYSGETQYF	TGTGCCAGCAGCTTAGGGTCCTATAGCGGGGAGACCCAGTACTTC
TRBD2	few	TRBV29-1	TRBJ2-3	CSVQAAGGTDTQYF	TGCAGCGTTCAGGCGGCGGGAGGCACAGATACGCAGTATTTT
TRBD1	NA	TRBV19	TRBJ2-1	CASSSIPGQGVNEQFF	TGTGCCAGTAGTTCTATACCGGGACAGGGTGTCAATGAGCAGTTCTTC
NA	NA	TRBV4-3	TRBJ1-2	CASSQGKGEYYGYTF	TGCGCCAGCAGCCAGGGCAAAGGAGAGTATTATGGCTACACCTTC
TRBD2	NA	TRBV19	TRBJ2-7	CASSPTSGRRYEQYF	TGTGCCAGTAGTCCCACTAGCGGGAGGCGCTACGAGCAGTACTTC
NA	NA	TRBV7-7	TRBJ2-1	CASSSAGVDTQFF	TGTGCTAGCAGCTCCGCCGGGGTCGATACGCAGTTCTTC
TRBD1	NA	TRBV24-1	TRBJ2-1	CATSDPATGAYNEQFF	TGTGCCACCAGTGACCCCGCGACAGGGGCCTACAATGAGCAGTTCTTC
TRBD2	NA	TRBV12-3/TRBV12-4	TRBJ2-1	CASSLRLAGVNNGQFF	TGTGCCAGCAGTCTGAGACTAGCGGGAGTGAACAATGGGCAGTTCTTC
NA	few	TRBV30	TRBJ2-3	CAWNGGRGRTTDTQYF	TGTGCCTGGAATGGTGGGAGAGGGAGGACCACAGATACGCAGTATTTT
NA	few	TRBV15	TRBJ1-6	CATSGQRNSPLHF	TGTGCCACCAGCGGGCAGAGGAATTCACCCCTCCACTTT
TRBD2	NA	TRBV12-3/TRBV12-4	TRBJ2-6	CASSSLAGGLSGANVLTF	TGTGCCAGCAGTTCACTAGCGGGGGGGTTGTCTGGGGCCAACGTCCTGACTTTC
NA	NA	TRBV7-2	TRBJ1-6	CASSLSRVRSPLHF	TGTGCCAGCAGCTTAAGTCGGGTGCGGTCACCCCTCCACTTT
TRBD2	NA	TRBV4-1	TRBJ2-1	CASSPSGAGGTSSYNEQFF	TGCGCCAGCAGCCCGTCCGGAGCGGGAGGGACAAGCTCCTACAATGAGCAGTTCTTC
NA	NA	TRBV4-3	TRBJ2-7	CASSQDLYGTYEQYF	TGCGCCAGCAGCCAAGATTTGTACGGGACCTACGAGCAGTACTTC
NA	NA	TRBV20-1	TRBJ2-5	CSAREPGVWAAQETQYF	TGCAGTGCTAGAGAACCCGGGGTTTGGGCGGCCCAAGAGACCCAGTACTTC
TRBD1	few	TRBV20-1	TRBJ1-2	CRADRGEYGYTF	TGCAGAGCAGACAGGGGGGAGTATGGCTACACCTTC
NA	few	TRBV7-2	TRBJ2-6	CASSLDGTSGANVLTF	TGTGCCAGCAGCTTAGACGGGACCTCTGGGGCCAACGTCCTGACTTTC
TRBD1	once	TRBV27	TRBJ1-5	CASSFTGVGYQPQHF	TGTGCCAGCAGCTTTACAGGGGTTGGGTACCAGCCCCAGCATTTT
TRBD1	few	TRBV28	TRBJ1-6	CASSHRGILHF	TGTGCCAGCAGCCACAGGGGAATACTCCACTTT
NA	NA	TRBV7-6	TRBJ2-1	CASSLRGWKKVPPRSYNEQFF	TGTGCCAGCAGCTTAAGGGGCTGGAAGAAAGTCCCTCCACGCTCCTACAATGAGCAGTTCTTC
NA	few	TRBV11-1	TRBJ2-5	CASSLPFGWRDPVHIQETQYF	TGTGCCAGCAGCTTGCCATTTGGTTGGAGGGACCCGGTTCATATCCAAGAGACCCAGTACTTC
TRBD1	NA	TRBV3-1	TRBJ2-4	CASRDQGAREQYF	TGTGCCAGCAGGGATCAGGGGGCTCGGGAGCAGTACTTC
NA	NA	TRBV12-3/TRBV12-4	TRBJ1-2	CASSLWGGYTF	TGTGCCAGCAGTTTATGGGGCGGCTACACCTTC
NA	NA	TRBV19	TRBJ2-5	CASNTLDGRQETQYF	TGTGCCAGTAATACACTCGATGGGAGGCAAGAGACCCAGTACTTC